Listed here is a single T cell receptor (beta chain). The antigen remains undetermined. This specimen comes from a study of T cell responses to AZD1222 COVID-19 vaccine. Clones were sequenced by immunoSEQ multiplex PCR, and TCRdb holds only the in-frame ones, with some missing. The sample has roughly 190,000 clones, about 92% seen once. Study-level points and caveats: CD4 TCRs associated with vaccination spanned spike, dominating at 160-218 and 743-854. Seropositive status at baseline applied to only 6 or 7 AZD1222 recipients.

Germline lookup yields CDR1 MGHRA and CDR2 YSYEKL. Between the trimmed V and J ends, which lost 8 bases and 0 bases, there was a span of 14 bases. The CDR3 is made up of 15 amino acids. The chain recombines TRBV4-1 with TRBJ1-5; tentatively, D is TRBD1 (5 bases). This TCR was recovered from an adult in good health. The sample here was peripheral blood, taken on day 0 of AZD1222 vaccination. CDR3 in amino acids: CASARTTDSNQPQHF. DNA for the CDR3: TGCGCCAGCGCCCGTACGACAGATAGCAATCAGCCCCAGCATTTT.